This is a list of T cell receptor beta chains from one sample in a study of blood T cell repertoires in COVID-19. Repertoires were generated with immunoSEQ multiplex PCR, while TCRdb's copy carries only in-frame clones and drops some. The sample gives about 320,000 clones, 80% to 90% of which show up once; more than 9% is in the top ten. The sample comprised PBMCs or T cells enriched from blood (not recorded which). These receptors were taken from a young woman who had recovered from COVID-19. Both conserved end residues are part of each CDR3. D genes are given only for firm matches. Clone size is not always given. Where it is, it says once, few, many or a class for expanded clones.

DNA,CDR3,size,D,J,V
TGTGCCAGTAGCTCTAGCGGGACTACAGATACGCAGTATTTT,CASSSSGTTDTQYF,.,TRBD2,TRBJ2-3,TRBV19
TGTGCCAGCAGCCACTCCGGGACTAGCGGGACCTACGAGCAGTACTTC,CASSHSGTSGTYEQYF,.,TRBD2,TRBJ2-7,TRBV3-1/TRBV3-2
TGTGCCAGCAGTTTATGGGAGGGTCTTGACACTGAAGCTTTCTTT,CASSLWEGLDTEAFF,.,.,TRBJ1-1,TRBV28
TGTGCCAGCAGCTCCACCCAGGGAGGGGAAGGGGATACGCAGTATTTT,CASSSTQGGEGDTQYF,.,TRBD2,TRBJ2-3,TRBV28
TGTGCCAGCAGCTTGGATTTCATAAGGGGTGGCTACACCTTC,CASSLDFIRGGYTF,.,.,TRBJ1-2,TRBV5-4
TGTGCCAGCAGTTACGGGACTTATGGCTACACCTTC,CASSYGTYGYTF,once,.,TRBJ1-2,TRBV6-5
TGTGCCAGCAGCATGACATTCCAGGGCACTGAAGCTTTCTTT,CASSMTFQGTEAFF,.,.,TRBJ1-1,TRBV7-3
TGTGCCAGCAGCTTGGATGCGGCCATGAACACTGAAGCTTTCTTT,CASSLDAAMNTEAFF,.,.,TRBJ1-1,TRBV5-4
TGTGCCAGCAGTAAAGCAGCAGGGGGCGCGGACACTGAAGCTTTCTTT,CASSKAAGGADTEAFF,.,TRBD1,TRBJ1-1,TRBV27
TGTGCCAGCAGCGGCGGGGGTAGCGGGAGGCTCGAGCAGTACTTC,CASSGGGSGRLEQYF,.,TRBD2,TRBJ2-7,TRBV9
TGTGCCAGCATCCTGGGGGGGCGCTACACCTTC,CASILGGRYTF,.,.,TRBJ1-2,TRBV6-5
TGTGCCAGCTCACCACGGGGGACAAGAAATCAGCCCCAGCATTTT,CASSPRGTRNQPQHF,.,.,TRBJ1-5,TRBV18
TGCGCCAGCAGCTTGCGTGTAGTGGATACGCAGTATTTT,CASSLRVVDTQYF,.,.,TRBJ2-3,TRBV5-1
TGTGCCAGCAGTCCTCTCCACGTAGGGGGCCCGGATACGCAGTATTTT,CASSPLHVGGPDTQYF,once,TRBD1,TRBJ2-3,TRBV27
TGTGCCAGCAGTTACAGGGGGCGATACACTGAAGCTTTCTTT,CASSYRGRYTEAFF,.,TRBD1,TRBJ1-1,TRBV28
TGCGCCAGCAGCTTACGGTCGCCTCATAATGAAAAACTGTTTTTT,CASSLRSPHNEKLFF,.,.,TRBJ1-4,TRBV5-1
TGTGCCATTCCCCCGGGGGGCTGCAGGACCGGGGAGCTGTTTTTT,CAIPPGGCRTGELFF,.,.,TRBJ2-2,TRBV14
TGTGCCAGCAGCCCAATCGGGGGGAAGGGGGTCAATGAGCAGTTCTTC,CASSPIGGKGVNEQFF,.,.,TRBJ2-1,TRBV27
TGCGCCAGCAGCTTGACTAGCGGAGGCGGGGAGACCCAGTACTTC,CASSLTSGGGETQYF,.,TRBD2,TRBJ2-5,TRBV5-1
TGTGCCAGCAGCGCGAAGCAGGGCTGGGGAATAACGGATGGCTACACCTTC,CASSAKQGWGITDGYTF,.,.,TRBJ1-2,TRBV9
TGTGCCAGCTTTCCCCACAGGACAGGCCGCAGGGGAAAACTGTTTTTT,CASFPHRTGRRGKLFF,.,TRBD1,TRBJ1-4,TRBV2
TGTGCCAGCAGCTTGGCCGGAAATAGGAGGAAGACCCAGTACTTC,CASSLAGNRRKTQYF,once,.,TRBJ2-5,TRBV5-4
TGCAGCGTTGAAGCTGGAGTCACCCCCTACGAGCAGTACTTC,CSVEAGVTPYEQYF,.,.,TRBJ2-7,TRBV29-1
TGCGCCAGCAGTGGGCAGGGAAATGGTGAAGCTTTCTTT,CASSGQGNGEAFF,.,.,TRBJ1-1,TRBV10-2
TGTGCCAGCAGTTTGGGGCATGGCTACACCTTC,CASSLGHGYTF,.,.,TRBJ1-2,TRBV12-3/TRBV12-4
TGTGCCAGCAGCCAACAGGGTGCCTATAATTCACCCCTCCACTTT,CASSQQGAYNSPLHF,.,.,TRBJ1-6,TRBV14
TGTGCCAGCAGCGGGACAGGCGGGGGCACCGGGGAGCTGTTTTTT,CASSGTGGGTGELFF,few,.,TRBJ2-2,TRBV6-4
TGTGCCAGCCCGATGGTACAACTAGCGGGAAACGTAGATGAGCAGTTCTTC,CASPMVQLAGNVDEQFF,.,TRBD2,TRBJ2-1,TRBV18
TGTGCCAGCAGCTTAGGGTGGGAGAACACCATATATTTT,CASSLGWENTIYF,few,.,TRBJ1-3,TRBV7-8
TGTGCCAGCAGCGTTGGAGGGAGTCAACACGAGCAGTACTTC,CASSVGGSQHEQYF,.,.,TRBJ2-7,TRBV9
TGCGCCAGCAGCTTGGTCGGGTCTCTAGCGGCGATGAACACCGGGGAGCTGTTTTTT,CASSLVGSLAAMNTGELFF,.,TRBD2,TRBJ2-2,TRBV5-1
TGTGCCAGCAGCTTAACAGCGGGGCCCGGAGAGACCCAGTACTTC,CASSLTAGPGETQYF,.,TRBD2,TRBJ2-5,TRBV7-2